The clone carrying this TCR beta chain was found many times. Its antigen is currently unknown. Previously reported methods and listed TCR primers produced the bulk TCR libraries. In TCRdb, the PCR reads were re-called with MiXCR into one record per CDR3 protein. This sample yields fewer than 70,000 distinct CDR3 sequences, of which less than 20% are seen a single time; approximately 1.5% belongs to the top ten. This sample is drawn from a study of molecular identifiers for immune sequencing clone quantification. Study context: RNA from around 18,000 or 91,000 naive CD8 cells was split five ways in replicates, with four sequenced.

Study results and limitations: The share of molecules held by clones above 20 RNA copies was over 98% in effector cells and under 1% in naive cells.

This CDR3 spans 14 amino acids. Trimming pared 3 bases from V and 2 bases from J, leaving 14 bases between. Germline V gene data show CDR1 as GTSNPN and CDR2 as SVGIG (reference sequence). Naive CD8 libraries came from approximately 20,000 to 1,000,000 sorted cells with 10%, 30% or 50% RNA. The TCR comes from a human donor in good health. Some libraries in this study had Jurkat cell RNA spiked in. V is TRBV30 and J is TRBJ2-7; no firm D call. Sequenced input: naive CD8+ T cells from blood, with Jurkat cell RNA spiked in. Specified subset: FACS-sorted CD8+CD4-CCR7+CD45RA+ naive T cells. The CDR3 region is CAWRVSGSAYEQYF. DNA of the CDR3: TGTGCCTGGAGAGTAAGTGGGTCAGCCTACGAGCAGTACTTC.